Listed below are T cell receptor beta chains from one sample, sequenced in a study of cytomegalovirus exposure and HLA in healthy donors. Sequenced by immunoSEQ multiplex PCR; TCRdb stores in-frame clones only, minus some. The table shows tens of thousands of clones, with 82% occurring only once. The specimen was PBMCs. These receptor sequences come from a man in his fifties or sixties in good health and CMV-seronegative. CDR3s include the opening cysteine and the closing phenylalanine or tryptophan. Each record gives: J gene, V gene, clone size, D gene, CDR3 protein, CDR3 DNA. A D gene is named only where the DNA matches it firmly. Size is stated for part of the rows, as once, few or many counts, or as a class when the clone is expanded.

J: TRBJ2-5
V: TRBV5-4
size: .
D: TRBD1
CDR3: CASSLAFGTGGLDQYF
DNA: TGTGCCAGCAGCTTGGCGTTTGGGACAGGGGGCCTCGACCAGTACTTC

J: TRBJ1-6
V: TRBV6-5
size: .
D: .
CDR3: CASSYSERGPPLHF
DNA: TGTGCCAGCAGTTACTCTGAAAGGGGTCCACCCCTCCACTTT

J: TRBJ1-5
V: TRBV28
size: .
D: .
CDR3: CASQDSSNQPQHF
DNA: TGTGCCAGCCAAGACAGTAGCAATCAGCCCCAGCATTTT

J: TRBJ2-7
V: TRBV9
size: .
D: .
CDR3: CASSFGTPNYEQYF
DNA: TGTGCCAGCAGCTTCGGGACTCCTAACTACGAGCAGTACTTC

J: TRBJ2-1
V: TRBV7-2
size: .
D: .
CDR3: CASSLIVNEQFF
DNA: TGTGCCAGCAGCTTAATCGTGAATGAGCAGTTCTTC

J: TRBJ2-1
V: TRBV29-1
size: .
D: .
CDR3: CSVVGDDRGNEQFF
DNA: TGCAGCGTTGTCGGAGACGACCGGGGCAATGAGCAGTTCTTC

J: TRBJ2-7
V: TRBV21-1
size: .
D: .
CDR3: CASSNDPRGGTGENPYEQYF
DNA: TGTGCCAGCAGTAATGACCCGCGGGGCGGGACAGGGGAGAATCCCTACGAGCAGTACTTC

J: TRBJ2-1
V: TRBV15
size: .
D: TRBD1
CDR3: CATAQPGQGNSEQFF
DNA: TGTGCCACCGCCCAGCCGGGACAGGGGAACAGTGAGCAGTTCTTC

J: TRBJ2-1
V: TRBV27
size: .
D: TRBD2
CDR3: CASSPRLAEYNEQFF
DNA: TGTGCCAGCAGTCCTCGACTAGCGGAGTACAATGAGCAGTTCTTC

J: TRBJ1-2
V: TRBV19
size: .
D: TRBD1
CDR3: CASSSRQGPMGYTF
DNA: TGTGCCAGTAGTTCAAGACAGGGGCCTATGGGCTACACCTTC

J: TRBJ2-7
V: TRBV28
size: .
D: TRBD2
CDR3: CASSGAGGAREQYF
DNA: TGTGCCAGCAGCGGCGCGGGGGGGGCTCGGGAGCAGTACTTC

J: TRBJ2-5
V: TRBV6-1
size: .
D: TRBD1
CDR3: CASSYQQGGETQYF
DNA: TGTGCCAGCAGCTACCAACAGGGGGGAGAGACCCAGTACTTC

J: TRBJ1-2
V: TRBV7-9
size: .
D: TRBD1
CDR3: CASTQGVPGYGYTF
DNA: TGTGCCAGCACCCAGGGGGTGCCCGGGTATGGCTACACCTTC

J: TRBJ1-1
V: TRBV19
size: .
D: TRBD1
CDR3: CASSIRWTGGVGYTEAFF
DNA: TGTGCCAGTAGTATACGATGGACAGGGGGTGTAGGGTACACTGAAGCTTTCTTT

J: TRBJ2-6
V: TRBV2
size: .
D: .
CDR3: CASSLSGANVLTF
DNA: TGTGCCAGCAGCCTCTCTGGGGCCAACGTCCTGACTTTC

J: TRBJ2-7
V: TRBV18
size: .
D: TRBD1
CDR3: CASSPGQGAGEQYF
DNA: TGTGCCAGCTCACCGGGACAGGGGGCAGGGGAGCAGTACTTC

J: TRBJ2-5
V: TRBV6-5
size: .
D: TRBD2
CDR3: CASSYAGVETQYF
DNA: TGTGCCAGCAGTTACGCGGGAGTGGAGACCCAGTACTTC

J: TRBJ1-1
V: TRBV6-1
size: .
D: TRBD1
CDR3: CASSEAHRGGTEAFF
DNA: TGTGCCAGCAGTGAAGCGCACAGGGGAGGCACTGAAGCTTTCTTT

J: TRBJ2-7
V: TRBV7-2
size: .
D: .
CDR3: CASSFGGRYEQYF
DNA: TGTGCCAGCAGCTTCGGAGGGAGATACGAGCAGTACTTC

J: TRBJ2-7
V: TRBV6-4
size: .
D: .
CDR3: CASSDGREQYF
DNA: TGTGCCAGCAGTGATGGGCGCGAGCAGTACTTC

J: TRBJ1-2
V: TRBV11-2
size: .
D: .
CDR3: CASRPSWGRGYYGYTF
DNA: TGTGCCAGCAGGCCTAGTTGGGGGCGGGGGTACTATGGCTACACCTTC

J: TRBJ2-7
V: TRBV7-3
size: once
D: TRBD1
CDR3: CASSLLGQGSSYEQYF
DNA: TGTGCCAGCAGCTTACTGGGACAGGGAAGCTCCTACGAGCAGTACTTC

J: TRBJ2-7
V: TRBV6-6
size: .
D: .
CDR3: CASSSRHEQYF
DNA: TGTGCCAGCAGTTCCAGGCACGAGCAGTACTTC

J: TRBJ2-1
V: TRBV5-5
size: .
D: TRBD1
CDR3: CASSPEAGGWNEQFF
DNA: TGTGCCAGCAGCCCTGAAGCAGGGGGCTGGAATGAGCAGTTCTTC

J: TRBJ2-5
V: TRBV6-6
size: .
D: .
CDR3: CASSWAGRDQETQYF
DNA: TGTGCCAGCAGTTGGGCGGGACGGGACCAAGAGACCCAGTACTTC

J: TRBJ2-3
V: TRBV13
size: .
D: TRBD1
CDR3: CASSSRTGVDTQYF
DNA: TGTGCCAGCAGCTCCCGGACAGGGGTGGATACGCAGTATTTT

J: TRBJ2-5
V: TRBV25-1
size: .
D: TRBD1
CDR3: CASSERDRSRETQYF
DNA: TGTGCCAGCAGTGAACGGGACAGGAGCCGGGAGACCCAGTACTTC

J: TRBJ2-7
V: TRBV5-3
size: .
D: .
CDR3: CARSLPGYEQYF
DNA: TGTGCCAGAAGCTTGCCAGGGTACGAGCAGTACTTC

J: TRBJ2-7
V: TRBV30
size: .
D: TRBD1
CDR3: CAWGGTGGAYEQYF
DNA: TGTGCCTGGGGGGGGACAGGGGGCGCATACGAGCAGTACTTC

J: TRBJ2-2
V: TRBV27
size: .
D: TRBD2
CDR3: CASRRPSGRSTGELFF
DNA: TGTGCCAGCAGAAGGCCTAGCGGGAGGTCCACCGGGGAGCTGTTTTTT

J: TRBJ2-4
V: TRBV28
size: .
D: .
CDR3: CASSLSGLQNIQYF
DNA: TGTGCCAGCAGTTTATCAGGACTACAAAACATTCAGTACTTC

J: TRBJ1-6
V: TRBV14
size: .
D: .
CDR3: CASSQGSGRPNSPLHF
DNA: TGTGCCAGCAGCCAAGGGTCAGGGCGGCCTAATTCACCCCTCCACTTT

J: TRBJ2-3
V: TRBV6-1
size: .
D: .
CDR3: CASSDGTSPDTQYF
DNA: TGTGCCAGCAGTGACGGGACTTCTCCAGATACGCAGTATTTT

J: TRBJ2-1
V: TRBV6-1
size: once
D: TRBD2
CDR3: CASSEWASGYNEQFF
DNA: TGTGCCAGCAGTGAATGGGCTAGCGGTTACAATGAGCAGTTCTTC

J: TRBJ1-5
V: TRBV28
size: once
D: TRBD1
CDR3: CASSLDRGFGAQHF
DNA: TGTGCCAGCAGTTTGGACAGGGGATTCGGGGCCCAGCATTTT

J: TRBJ1-5
V: TRBV19
size: .
D: .
CDR3: CATSEQGQPQHF
DNA: TGTGCCACTTCGGAGCAGGGACAGCCCCAGCATTTT

J: TRBJ2-3
V: TRBV5-1
size: .
D: .
CDR3: CASSLHAGRTDTQYF
DNA: TGCGCCAGCAGCTTGCATGCGGGAAGGACAGATACGCAGTATTTT

J: TRBJ1-2
V: TRBV5-1
size: .
D: .
CDR3: CASSSGRGYGYTF
DNA: TGCGCCAGCAGCTCGGGTCGCGGGTATGGCTACACCTTC

J: TRBJ2-2
V: TRBV28
size: .
D: .
CDR3: CASSSVGNTGELFF
DNA: TGTGCCAGCAGTTCGGTTGGGAACACCGGGGAGCTGTTTTTT

J: TRBJ2-7
V: TRBV4-1
size: .
D: TRBD1
CDR3: CASSQDINRGEYEQYF
DNA: TGCGCCAGCAGCCAAGACATTAACAGGGGAGAGTACGAGCAGTACTTC

J: TRBJ1-1
V: TRBV7-3
size: once
D: .
CDR3: CASSLGGAGTEAFF
DNA: TGTGCCAGCAGCTTAGGGGGCGCGGGCACTGAAGCTTTCTTT